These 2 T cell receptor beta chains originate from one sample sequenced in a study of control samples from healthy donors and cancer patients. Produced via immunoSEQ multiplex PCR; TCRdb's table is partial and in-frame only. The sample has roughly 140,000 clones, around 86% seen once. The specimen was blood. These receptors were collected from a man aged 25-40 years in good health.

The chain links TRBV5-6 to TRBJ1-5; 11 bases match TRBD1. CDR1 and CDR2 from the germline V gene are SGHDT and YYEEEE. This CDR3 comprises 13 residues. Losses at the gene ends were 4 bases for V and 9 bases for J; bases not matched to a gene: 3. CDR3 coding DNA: TGTGCCAGCAGCCGGACAGGGGGCCTGCCCCAGCATTTT. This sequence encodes CASSRTGGLPQHF.

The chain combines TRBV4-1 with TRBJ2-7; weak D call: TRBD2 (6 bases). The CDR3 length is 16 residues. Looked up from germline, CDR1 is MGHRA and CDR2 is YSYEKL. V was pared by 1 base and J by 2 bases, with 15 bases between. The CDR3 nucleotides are TGCGCCAGCAGCCAAGTTTACGGGAGCACCACCTACGAGCAGTACTTC. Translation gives CASSQVYGSTTYEQYF.